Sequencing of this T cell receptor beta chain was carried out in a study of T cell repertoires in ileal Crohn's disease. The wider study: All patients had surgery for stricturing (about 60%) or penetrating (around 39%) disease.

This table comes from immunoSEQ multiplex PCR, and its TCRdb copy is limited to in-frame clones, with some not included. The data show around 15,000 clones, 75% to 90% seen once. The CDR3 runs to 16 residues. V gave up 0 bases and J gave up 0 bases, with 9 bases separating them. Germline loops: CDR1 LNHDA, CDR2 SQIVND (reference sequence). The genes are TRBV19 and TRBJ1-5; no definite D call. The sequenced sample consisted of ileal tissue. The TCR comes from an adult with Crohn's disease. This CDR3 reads CASSIDAGNSNQPQHF. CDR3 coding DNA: TGTGCCAGTAGTATAGATGCGGGGAATAGCAATCAGCCCCAGCATTTT.